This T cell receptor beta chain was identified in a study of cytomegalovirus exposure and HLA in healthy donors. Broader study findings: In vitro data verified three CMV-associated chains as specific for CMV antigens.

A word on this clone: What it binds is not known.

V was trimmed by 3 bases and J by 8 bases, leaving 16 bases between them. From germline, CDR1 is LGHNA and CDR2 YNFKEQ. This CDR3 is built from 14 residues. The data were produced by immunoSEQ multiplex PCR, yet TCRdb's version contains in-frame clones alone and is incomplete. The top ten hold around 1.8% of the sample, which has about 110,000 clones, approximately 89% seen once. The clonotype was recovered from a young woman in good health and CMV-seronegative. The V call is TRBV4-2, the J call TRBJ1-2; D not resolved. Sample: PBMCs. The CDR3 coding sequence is TGTGCCAGCAGCCATCCCGGGAGTACGGGCGGCTACACCTTC. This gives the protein CASSHPGSTGGYTF.